This passage covers 15 T cell receptor beta chains from one sample sequenced in a study of blood T cells in healthy people across ages. Alongside a J-beta primer mix, a sample-barcoded 5' primer served in a second PCR lasting about 7 to 12 cycles. In TCRdb, the 5' RACE reads were re-called with MiXCR into one record per CDR3 protein. This sample has over 950,000 distinct CDR3 sequences, with about two fifths found just once. Sequencing was performed on blood. The receptors were gathered from a man between 18 and 29 years old in good health.

This clonotype was counted between two and nine times. The V call is TRBV9, the J call TRBJ1-4, with D unclear. The germline V and J ends were trimmed by 0 bases and 0 bases, with 6 bases remaining between them. Germline CDR1 and CDR2: SGDLS and YYNGEE. The CDR3 sequence is 15 residues long. CDR3 amino acids: CASSVAQTTNEKLFF. In DNA form, the CDR3 reads TGTGCCAGCAGCGTAGCTCAGACAACTAATGAAAAACTGTTTTTT.

The gene calls are TRBV6-1 and TRBJ1-1; D remains unclear. Trimming pared 1 base from V and 8 bases from J, leaving 8 bases between. Germline V gene data show CDR1 as MNHNS and CDR2 as SASEGT. The CDR3 runs to 12 residues. CDR3 bases: TGTGCCAGCAGTGAAGTTTGGGCCGAAGCTTTCTTT. Its protein is CASSEVWAEAFF.

This clonotype was counted a few times. The chain carries TRBV5-1 and TRBJ1-2; TRBD1 is a possible D gene (5 bases). Trimming cost V 3 bases and J 4 bases, with 16 bases left between them. The CDR3 loop spans 15 amino acids. CDR1 and CDR2 (germline): SGHRS, YFSETQ. The CDR3 loop is CASSSRAGVSYGYTF. The CDR3 DNA follows: TGCGCCAGCAGCTCACGTGCGGGGGTTTCCTATGGCTACACCTTC.

The gene calls are TRBV30 and TRBJ1-4; D is ambiguous. The germline V gene has CDR1 GTSNPN and CDR2 SVGIG (reference sequence). The CDR3 loop spans 13 amino acids. Trimming shortened V by 1 base and J by 8 bases, and 11 bases separated the two germline ends. This chain's CDR3 is CAWSGPQGEKLFF. CDR3 DNA: TGTGCCTGGAGTGGACCACAAGGGGAAAAACTGTTTTTT.

This clonotype was picked up a small number of times. The chain combines TRBV6-5 with TRBJ2-3, with TRBD1 matching over 8 bases. The CDR3 covers 14 residues. CDR1 is MNHEY and CDR2 is SVGAGI in the germline V gene. V lost 2 bases, J lost 4 bases, and 2 bases stayed unmatched. This chain's CDR3 is CASSYDRGADTQYF. The CDR3 nucleotides read TGTGCCAGCAGTTACGACAGGGGTGCAGATACGCAGTATTTT.

A few counts support this clonotype. The V gene is TRBV29-1, the J gene TRBJ1-2; no firm D call. Germline CDR1 is SQVTM and CDR2 is ANQGSEA. There are 10 residues in the CDR3. V lost 2 bases, J lost 10 bases, and 8 bases lay in between. In nucleotides, the CDR3 is TGCAGCGTTGAAAGTTTTGTCTACACCTTC. This encodes CSVESFVYTF.

This chain links TRBV6-2 or TRBV6-3 with TRBJ1-2; no definite D call. Germline CDR1 reads MNHEY; CDR2 reads SVGEGT. V lost 0 bases and J 6 bases, leaving 14 bases between the germline ends. This CDR3 region has 15 residues. The CDR3 DNA reads as TGTGCCAGCAGTTACTCCGAAAGGGATCCAAATGGCTACACCTTC. Translating it yields CASSYSERDPNGYTF.

The CDR3 here is CASTQGLAGSTDTQYF. The CDR3, as DNA: TGTGCCAGCACTCAGGGACTAGCGGGTTCCACAGATACGCAGTATTTT. V usage is TRBV6-2 or TRBV6-3 and J usage is TRBJ2-3; 12 nucleotides match TRBD2. CDR1 is MNHEY and CDR2 is SVGEGT in the germline V gene. This CDR3 comprises 16 residues. The J segment lost 2 bases and the V segment lost 7 bases, leaving 7 bases of the junction unmatched.

Worth noting for this clonotype: Being one base from a much bigger clone, this may be a read error. This chain links TRBV7-6 with TRBJ2-1, with D unresolved. The CDR3 length is 13 residues. V was shortened by 0 bases and J by 13 bases, with 13 bases between the two germline ends. In germline, CDR1 is SGHVS, CDR2 FNYEAQ. CDR3 in amino acids: CASSLARQETQFF. CDR3 bases: TGTGCCAGCAGCTTAGCTAGGCAGGAGACCCAGTTCTTC. Supplemented by reference TRBV7-6 and TRBJ2-1, the full variable domain reads GAGVSQSPRYKVTKRGQDVALRCDPISGHVSLYWYRQALGQGPEFLTYFNYEAQQDKSGLPNDRFSAERPEGSISTLTIQRTEQRDSAMYRCASSLARQETQFFGPGTRLTVL.

V and J are TRBV10-3 and TRBJ2-1, with D tentatively TRBD1 or TRBD2 (6 bases each). CDR3 length: 15 amino acids. Trimming took off 4 bases at V and 8 bases at J, with 18 bases between the two ends. CDR1 and CDR2 from the germline V gene are ENHRY and SYGVKD. This chain's CDR3 is CAISAEGGSLDEQFF. For the CDR3, the DNA is TGTGCCATCAGTGCGGAGGGGGGTTCATTGGATGAGCAGTTCTTC.

The chain combines TRBV4-3 with TRBJ1-5; D remains unclear. V lost 0 bases and J 0 bases, leaving 12 bases between the germline ends. Germline loops: CDR1 LGHNA, CDR2 YSLEER. This CDR3 region has 17 residues. The CDR3 here is CASSQDWERASNQPQHF. For the CDR3, the DNA is TGCGCCAGCAGCCAAGATTGGGAAAGGGCTAGCAATCAGCCCCAGCATTTT.

The chain employs TRBV29-1 and TRBJ2-1; 10 bases are a match to TRBD2. Germline lookup yields CDR1 SQVTM and CDR2 ANQGSEA. Losses at the gene ends were 7 bases for V and 8 bases for J; bases not matched to a gene: 11. The CDR3 loop spans 14 amino acids. The CDR3 protein is CSAWDASGGDEQFF. DNA of the CDR3: TGCAGCGCCTGGGATGCTAGCGGGGGCGATGAGCAGTTCTTC.

A few counts support this clonotype. The V and J genes are TRBV20-1 and TRBJ2-3; D not certain. Germline CDR1 is DFQATT and CDR2 is SNEGSKA (reference sequence). This CDR3 is 13 amino acids long. V was trimmed by 1 base and J by 1 base, leaving 6 bases between them. The CDR3 DNA reads as TGCAGTGCTAGAGTAACGGGCACAGATACGCAGTATTTT. Its translation: CSARVTGTDTQYF.

This clonotype was seen a few times. The chain has TRBV5-5 and TRBJ2-3, with D uncertain. CDR3 size: 14 residues. Looked up from germline, CDR1 is SGHKS and CDR2 is YYEKEE (reference sequence). Trimming removed 4 bases at V and 3 bases at J, with 12 bases between. CDR3 DNA sequence: TGTGCCAGCAGCCAGAGTCTGGGGACAGATACGCAGTATTTT. Encoded protein: CASSQSLGTDTQYF.

Concerning this clonotype: A read error may be the cause here, since a much bigger clone is one base away. J is TRBJ2-3 and V is TRBV12-3 or TRBV12-4; the match to TRBD2 covers 8 bases. J lost 2 bases, V lost 1 base, and 5 bases had no gene match. The CDR3 length is 16 residues. CDR3 nucleotide sequence: TGTGCCAGCAGTTTAGAGGTAGCGGGGCACACAGATACGCAGTATTTT. It translates to CASSLEVAGHTDTQYF.